These T cell receptor beta chains were read from a single sample in a study of blood T cell repertoires in COVID-19. Data came from immunoSEQ multiplex PCR; TCRdb stores just in-frame clones and leaves some out. The sample lists 150,000 to 200,000 clones, just over 85% seen once, with roughly 9% in the top ten. Material for sequencing was PBMCs or T cells enriched from blood (not recorded which). These receptor sequences come from a woman aged 18-29 years who had recovered from COVID-19. The CDR3 runs from the conserved cysteine through the conserved F or W. A D gene is named only where the DNA matches it firmly. Clone size is not always given. Where it is, it says once, few, many or a class for expanded clones.

V gene	D gene	clone size	J gene	CDR3 protein	CDR3 DNA
TRBV30	TRBD2	-	TRBJ2-3	CAWSETKRPSGSTDTQYF	TGTGCCTGGAGTGAAACAAAGCGTCCTAGCGGGAGCACAGATACGCAGTATTTT
TRBV19	TRBD1	-	TRBJ1-5	CASSISGQGASAQHF	TGTGCCAGTAGTATCTCGGGACAGGGGGCATCGGCCCAGCATTTT
TRBV20-1	-	-	TRBJ2-7	CSASTGYEQYF	TGCAGTGCTAGCACGGGCTACGAGCAGTACTTC
TRBV18	TRBD2	-	TRBJ2-7	CASSPERESSYEQYF	TGTGCCAGCTCACCTGAGCGGGAGAGCTCCTACGAGCAGTACTTC
TRBV7-8	-	-	TRBJ2-7	CASSSTGMISYEQYF	TGTGCCAGCAGTTCGACGGGGATGATCTCCTACGAGCAGTACTTC
TRBV29-1	TRBD2	few	TRBJ2-1	CSVDPGLAGNGDEQFF	TGCAGCGTTGACCCAGGACTAGCGGGAAACGGAGATGAGCAGTTCTTC
TRBV5-5	-	-	TRBJ1-2	CASSWRDDYGYTF	TGTGCCAGCAGCTGGAGGGATGACTATGGCTACACCTTC
TRBV15	TRBD1	-	TRBJ1-2	CATSIDRATNYGYTF	TGTGCCACCAGCATCGACAGGGCGACTAACTATGGCTACACCTTC
TRBV19	-	-	TRBJ1-3	CASSKTVPGNTIYF	TGTGCCAGTAGTAAGACTGTACCTGGAAACACCATATATTTT
TRBV7-9	TRBD1	-	TRBJ1-6	CASSSAGTGGSPLHF	TGTGCCAGCAGCTCCGCCGGGACAGGGGGTTCACCCCTCCACTTT
TRBV20-1	TRBD1	-	TRBJ1-2	CSVDRGKGYTF	TGCAGTGTGGACAGGGGGAAGGGCTACACCTTC
TRBV2	-	-	TRBJ1-1	CASSPGHRRGTEAFF	TGTGCCAGCAGCCCCGGCCACAGGAGGGGCACTGAAGCTTTCTTT
TRBV4-1	-	-	TRBJ2-1	CASSQEPSFPYNEQFF	TGCGCCAGCAGCCAAGAGCCTAGCTTCCCCTACAATGAGCAGTTCTTC
TRBV7-9	TRBD1	-	TRBJ2-1	CASSLIVGQFNEQFF	TGTGCCAGCAGCTTAATAGTGGGACAGTTCAATGAGCAGTTCTTC
TRBV15	TRBD1	-	TRBJ1-2	CATSRVTGTGVPNYGYTF	TGTGCCACCAGCAGAGTTACCGGGACAGGGGTTCCTAACTATGGCTACACCTTC
TRBV7-2	TRBD1	-	TRBJ2-2	CASSSRTGRTGELFF	TGTGCCAGCAGCTCGCGGACAGGGAGGACCGGGGAGCTGTTTTTT
TRBV12-3/TRBV12-4	TRBD2	-	TRBJ2-5	CASNRGREETQYF	TGTGCCAGCAACCGGGGGAGGGAAGAGACCCAGTACTTC
TRBV29-1	-	-	TRBJ2-1	CSVEVAGVGTYNEQFF	TGCAGCGTTGAGGTCGCAGGGGTGGGAACCTACAATGAGCAGTTCTTC
TRBV6-1	-	-	TRBJ2-6	CASREQGQGANVLTF	TGTGCCAGCAGGGAGCAGGGCCAGGGGGCCAACGTCCTGACTTTC
TRBV20-1	-	-	TRBJ1-1	CSAPTNTEAFF	TGCAGTGCTCCTACGAACACTGAAGCTTTCTTT
TRBV16	-	-	TRBJ1-1	CASSQPNQKPAFF	TGTGCCAGCAGCCAACCCAATCAGAAACCAGCTTTCTTT
TRBV5-4	-	-	TRBJ1-2	CASSSGTSPYGYTF	TGTGCCAGCAGCTCCGGGACATCTCCCTATGGCTACACCTTC
TRBV4-2	TRBD2	-	TRBJ2-1	CASSQEVGAGRGGEQFF	TGTGCCAGCAGCCAAGAAGTTGGAGCGGGGCGCGGAGGGGAGCAGTTCTTC
TRBV19	TRBD2	-	TRBJ2-1	CASSPGTSGGSSYNEQFF	TGTGCCAGTAGTCCGGGGACTAGCGGGGGAAGCTCCTACAATGAGCAGTTCTTC
TRBV3-1/TRBV3-2	-	-	TRBJ2-7	CASQRTGPYEQYF	TGTGCCAGCCAGCGGACGGGTCCCTACGAGCAGTACTTC
TRBV28	-	-	TRBJ2-7	CASSFEGYVYEQYF	TGTGCCAGCAGTTTTGAGGGTTACGTCTACGAGCAGTACTTC
TRBV19	-	-	TRBJ1-5	CASSMGQGNQPQHF	TGTGCCAGTAGTATGGGGCAGGGCAATCAGCCCCAGCATTTT
TRBV14	-	-	TRBJ1-5	CASSPVRRNGYSNQPQHF	TGTGCCAGCAGCCCCGTTAGGAGGAACGGGTATAGCAATCAGCCCCAGCATTTT
TRBV6-5	-	-	TRBJ1-1	CASSYFRGNTEAFF	TGTGCCAGCAGTTACTTCAGGGGGAACACTGAAGCTTTCTTT
TRBV5-6	-	-	TRBJ1-2	CASSLGATLLGGYTF	TGTGCCAGCAGCCTGGGGGCAACCCTTTTAGGCGGCTACACCTTC
TRBV6-4	TRBD2	-	TRBJ2-1	CASSRGGSSGGLGPYNEQFF	TGTGCCAGCAGTCGGGGAGGGTCTAGCGGGGGTTTAGGCCCCTACAATGAGCAGTTCTTC
TRBV4-3	TRBD2	many	TRBJ2-3	CASSHGTSGGGTDTQYF	TGCGCCAGCAGCCACGGGACTAGCGGGGGGGGCACAGATACGCAGTATTTT
TRBV5-8	TRBD2	-	TRBJ2-5	CASSLGRGGSQETQYF	TGTGCCAGCAGCTTGGGTCGGGGGGGCAGTCAAGAGACCCAGTACTTC
TRBV28	-	-	TRBJ1-1	CASRERNTEAFF	TGTGCCAGCCGGGAGCGGAACACTGAAGCTTTCTTT
TRBV27	-	-	TRBJ1-1	CASSRGLNVMNTEAFF	TGTGCCAGCAGTAGGGGACTCAACGTCATGAACACTGAAGCTTTCTTT
TRBV19	-	-	TRBJ2-1	CASSISTRYEQFF	TGTGCCAGTAGTATTTCTACCCGGTATGAGCAGTTCTTC
TRBV19	-	-	TRBJ1-1	CASSILTGRRTEAFF	TGTGCCAGTAGTATTTTGACCGGGAGGAGGACTGAAGCTTTCTTT
TRBV12-3/TRBV12-4	-	-	TRBJ1-5	CASSFGIYQPQHF	TGTGCCAGCAGTTTCGGGATTTATCAGCCCCAGCATTTT
TRBV4-2	-	-	TRBJ2-5	CASSQVGGLGETQYF	TGTGCCAGCAGCCAAGTTGGGGGGTTAGGTGAGACCCAGTACTTC
TRBV18	-	-	TRBJ1-1	CASSRQDTEAFF	TGTGCCAGCTCCAGACAGGACACTGAAGCTTTCTTT
TRBV7-2	-	-	TRBJ2-7	CASSLRPLARHEQYF	TGTGCCAGCAGCTTACGGCCGCTAGCAAGGCACGAGCAGTACTTC
TRBV7-2	TRBD1	-	TRBJ2-7	CASSTTGTDSYEQYF	TGTGCCAGCAGCACCACTGGGACAGATTCCTACGAGCAGTACTTC
TRBV5-1	-	-	TRBJ2-7	CASSFIGDGGYEQYF	TGCGCCAGCAGCTTTATCGGGGACGGGGGCTACGAGCAGTACTTC
TRBV28	-	-	TRBJ1-4	CASSFPRSGATNEKLFF	TGTGCCAGCAGTTTTCCCAGGTCGGGGGCAACTAATGAAAAACTGTTTTTT
TRBV28	-	-	TRBJ1-5	CASSFRASNQPQHF	TGTGCCAGCAGTTTCAGGGCCAGCAATCAGCCCCAGCATTTT
TRBV3-1/TRBV3-2	TRBD1	-	TRBJ2-6	CASSQDIGRGTGANVLTF	TGTGCCAGCAGCCAAGATATAGGCAGGGGGACTGGGGCCAACGTCCTGACTTTC
TRBV18	TRBD1	-	TRBJ2-5	CASARDRVTETQYF	TGTGCCAGCGCCCGGGACAGGGTTACAGAGACCCAGTACTTC
TRBV3-1/TRBV3-2	TRBD1	-	TRBJ2-7	CASSQVLGGGYEQYF	TGTGCCAGCAGCCAAGTTTTAGGGGGCGGCTACGAGCAGTACTTC
TRBV15	TRBD1	-	TRBJ2-7	CATSRDRDRALDEQYF	TGTGCCACCAGCAGAGACCGGGACAGGGCTCTCGACGAGCAGTACTTC
TRBV29-1	-	-	TRBJ2-1	CSVEPLVATGPNNEQFF	TGCAGCGTTGAACCCTTGGTGGCTACAGGGCCAAACAATGAGCAGTTCTTC